A single sample is the source of the 13 T cell receptor beta chains below, sequenced in a study of blood T cells in healthy people across ages (dated by TCRdb to between 2015 and 2017). Library preparation used 5' RACE. TCRdb shows the sequencer as Illumina HiSeq 2500. The second PCR ran for roughly 7 to 11 cycles and used a J-beta primer mix along with a sample-barcoded 5' primer. TCRdb trimmed public reads at Q25 via fastp, called clones via MiXCR and kept in-frame beta chains. Each CDR3 protein gets just one entry, which takes the most common genes and DNA from the rows behind it. Across this sample there are roughly 1.6 million distinct CDR3 sequences, with around 35% seen only once. The ten largest clones capture approximately 11% of the sample. The sample was blood. The origin of the receptors is a woman aged 25 to 39 in good health.

This clonotype has only a few counts. V and J are TRBV13 and TRBJ2-1; 7 bases are a match to TRBD1. Germline CDR1 PRHDT, CDR2 FYEKMQ (reference sequence). The ends lost 3 bases at V and 4 bases at J; junction bases unmatched: 12. The CDR3 is made up of 17 amino acids. The CDR3 reads CASSFISGTAGYNEQFF. CDR3 DNA sequence: TGTGCCAGCAGCTTCATATCCGGGACAGCCGGGTACAATGAGCAGTTCTTC.

This clonotype is a singleton in its sample. The chain carries TRBV20-1 and TRBJ1-5; TRBD1 matches at 8 bases. The CDR3 is 15 amino acids. V shed 6 bases, J shed 6 bases, and the junction held 13 bases outside the gene matches. Germline V gene lookup returns CDR1 DFQATT and CDR2 SNEGSKA (reference sequence). The CDR3 here is CSALRGQGAVQPQHF. DNA of the CDR3: TGCAGTGCCCTTAGGGGTCAGGGGGCTGTTCAGCCCCAGCATTTT.

The chain combines TRBV6-5 with TRBJ2-1; TRBD1 agrees at 7 bases. Germline values: CDR1 MNHEY, CDR2 SVGAGI. The CDR3 contains 13 residues. The V and J ends lost 8 bases and 2 bases, in that order; junction bases with no gene match: 3. CDR3 protein: CASGTATYNEQFF. CDR3 DNA sequence: TGTGCCAGCGGGACAGCTACCTACAATGAGCAGTTCTTC.

This clonotype was seen a few times. The genes are TRBV28 and TRBJ2-1, with 15 nucleotides matching TRBD2. Per germline, CDR1 MDHEN and CDR2 SYDVKM. The CDR3 is 16 residues long. With 7 bases clipped from V and 8 bases from J, the junction kept 9 bases outside the gene matches. The CDR3 spells CASTAPGLAGGYEQFF. The DNA of the CDR3 is TGTGCCAGCACCGCACCGGGACTAGCGGGAGGTTATGAGCAGTTCTTC.

V and J are TRBV3-1 and TRBJ2-7; D gene ambiguous. In germline, CDR1 is LGHDT, CDR2 YNNKEL (reference sequence). Trimming shortened V by 1 base and J by 5 bases, and 12 bases separated the two germline ends. The length of the CDR3 is 14 residues. CDR3 residues: CASSQGAVPHEQYF. In DNA form, the CDR3 reads TGTGCCAGCAGCCAAGGGGCTGTACCCCACGAGCAGTACTTC.

This clonotype came up a few times. This chain joins TRBV20-1 and TRBJ2-7; 7 bases are shared with TRBD2. V dropped 0 bases and J dropped 5; count of bases not matched to a gene: 7. The CDR3 runs to 14 residues. Looked up from germline, CDR1 is DFQATT and CDR2 is SNEGSKA (reference sequence). Here the CDR3 reads CSARDRTGGDEQYF. CDR3 bases: TGCAGTGCTAGAGATCGAACGGGAGGAGACGAGCAGTACTTC.

The table lists this clonotype with a few counts. The chain links TRBV3-1 to TRBJ2-6, with D possibly being TRBD1 or TRBD2 (5 bases each). V lost 8 bases and J 12 bases, leaving 17 bases between the germline ends. Germline lookup yields CDR1 LGHDT and CDR2 YNNKEL (reference sequence). The CDR3 extends over 13 amino acids. Here the CDR3 reads CASLGPTGGVLTF. The CDR3 nucleotides are TGTGCCAGCTTAGGCCCGACTGGGGGCGTCCTGACTTTC.

V gene TRBV7-2 combines with J gene TRBJ2-5; a possible D gene is TRBD2 (5 bases). V lost 3 bases, J lost 1 base, and 9 bases lay in between. CDR3 length: 14 residues. Germline values: CDR1 SGHTA, CDR2 FQGNSA. The CDR3 loop reads CASSFSEAQETQYF. Written as DNA, the CDR3 is TGTGCCAGCAGCTTTAGCGAGGCCCAAGAGACCCAGTACTTC. Together with reference TRBV7-2 and TRBJ2-5, the CDR3 gives the full variable domain: GAGVSQSPSNKVTEKGKDVELRCDPISGHTALYWYRQSLGQGLEFLIYFQGNSAPDKSGLPSDRFSAERTGGSVSTLTIQRTQQEDSAVYLCASSFSEAQETQYFGPGTRLLVL.

CDR3 nucleotide sequence: TGTGCCAGTAGTACGGGGGGTACTTACCAAGAGACCCAGTACTTC. Translation gives CASSTGGTYQETQYF. The rearrangement uses TRBV19 and TRBJ2-5; 7 nucleotides align to TRBD2. The CDR3 has 15 residues. Germline V gives CDR1 LNHDA, CDR2 SQIVND (reference sequence). Losses at the gene ends were 4 bases for V and 0 bases for J; bases not matched to a gene: 5. Using reference TRBV19 and TRBJ2-5 for the parts outside the CDR3, the full variable domain is DGGITQSPKYLFRKEGQNVTLSCEQNLNHDAMYWYRQDPGQGLRLIYYSQIVNDFQKGDIAEGYSVSREKKESFPLTVTSAQKNPTAFYLCASSTGGTYQETQYFGPGTRLLVL.

The rearrangement links TRBV7-7 to TRBJ2-2; 8 bases map to TRBD1. This CDR3 comprises 16 residues. Unmatched junction bases numbered 4, after V lost 1 base and J lost 3 bases. The germline V gene has CDR1 SSHAT and CDR2 FNYEAQ (reference sequence). Here the CDR3 reads CASSLGQGLDTGELFF. For the CDR3, the DNA is TGTGCCAGCAGCTTAGGACAGGGGTTGGACACCGGGGAGCTGTTTTTT.

On this clonotype itself: A much larger clone lies a single base off, so this may be a read error. V usage is TRBV5-1 and J usage is TRBJ2-7; TRBD2 agrees at 13 bases. CDR1 is SGHRS and CDR2 is YFSETQ in the germline V gene. The CDR3 loop spans 16 amino acids. CDR3 loop: CASSLGGLAGTYGQYF. The CDR3 DNA reads as TGCGCCAGCAGCTTGGGGGGACTAGCGGGAACCTACGGGCAGTACTTC. The full variable domain, its missing parts supplied by reference TRBV5-1 and TRBJ2-7, is KAGVTQTPRYLIKTRGQQVTLSCSPISGHRSVSWYQQTPGQGLQFLFEYFSETQRNKGNFPGRFSGRQFSNSRSEMNVSTLELGDSALYLCASSLGGLAGTYGQYFGPGTRLTVT.

The chain recombines TRBV3-1 with TRBJ2-5; TRBD1 matches 7 bases. The germline gives CDR1 LGHDT, CDR2 YNNKEL (reference sequence). The V gene end was trimmed by 3 bases and the J gene end by 2 bases; junction bases not matched to a gene: 6. The CDR3 consists of 15 residues. CDR3 DNA sequence: TGTGCCAGCAGCCAGGGGACAGTTCGTCAAGAGACCCAGTACTTC. Translation gives CASSQGTVRQETQYF.

This clonotype has only a few counts. V and J are TRBV11-1 and TRBJ2-2; 9 bases fit TRBD1. This CDR3 is built from 14 residues. The J segment lost 10 bases and the V segment lost 4 bases, leaving 7 bases of the junction unmatched. From germline, CDR1 is SGHAT and CDR2 FQDESV (reference sequence). The CDR3 bases are TGTGCCAGCAGCTCTCGGGACAGGGTAGAGGAGCTGTTTTTT. Translated: CASSSRDRVEELFF.